This T cell receptor beta chain appears in the sequencing data of a study of T cell responses to AZD1222 COVID-19 vaccine. Generated by immunoSEQ multiplex PCR, the TCRdb table keeps only in-frame clones and is missing some. The table records 130,000 to 150,000 clones, approximately 90% of them present only once. The germline CDR1 and CDR2 sequences are SNHLY and FYNNEI. Trimming took off 8 bases at V and 0 bases at J, with 8 bases between the two ends. The CDR3 has 13 residues. This clonotype was obtained from an adult in good health. The specimen comprised peripheral blood, sampled on day 0 of AZD1222 vaccination. The chain uses TRBV2 and TRBJ1-5; D gene uncertain. CDR3: CASGGYSNQPQHF. Written as DNA, the CDR3 is TGTGCCAGCGGAGGGTATAGCAATCAGCCCCAGCATTTT.